This T cell receptor beta chain was found in a study of T cell repertoires in cytomegalovirus infection. The CDR3 is made up of 12 amino acids. Per the germline V gene, CDR1 is LNHDA and CDR2 is SQIVND (reference sequence). V lost 4 bases and J lost 2, with 5 bases in between. Only a few counts were recorded for this clonotype. TCRdb re-called the reads through MiXCR, storing one row per CDR3 protein. Among about 490,000 distinct CDR3 sequences listed, 26% were seen once. The chain uses TRBV19 and TRBJ2-5; D remains ambiguous. Sequenced material: PBMCs. This TCR was sampled from a human donor in good health (CMV status not recorded). Some clones in this sample may be carry-over from other donors' samples. The CDR3 DNA reads as TGTGCCAGTAGTAAGCGTCAAGAGACCCAGTACTTC. Translated, it gives CASSKRQETQYF.